Below, 21 T cell receptor beta chains from the same sample are listed, as sequenced in a study of shared clonotypes between healthy human individuals. Using immunoSEQ multiplex PCR, the repertoire was profiled, and TCRdb retains in-frame clones only, with some absent. The table shows 1,100,000 or so clones, with around 78% occurring only once. Sequencing input: memory CD4+ T cells from PBMCs. The subset was: CD45RA-negative fraction. The origin of the receptors is a man younger than 30 in good health. Some clones in this sample may be carry-over from other donors' samples.

V usage is TRBV4-2 and J usage is TRBJ2-1, with D possibly TRBD2 on 5 matching bases. Trimming removed 0 bases at V and 6 bases at J, with 9 bases between. The CDR3 runs 14 residues. Germline CDR1 reads LGHNA; CDR2 reads YNFKEQ. CDR3 sequence reads: CASSQDPGTNEQFF. The CDR3 region has the DNA TGTGCCAGCAGCCAAGATCCGGGAACCAATGAGCAGTTCTTC.

This clone was observed a few times. The chain combines TRBV19 with TRBJ2-7; 8 bases are shared with TRBD2. V lost 0 bases, J lost 4 bases, and 14 bases stayed unmatched. The CDR3 spans 18 residues. Germline V gene lookup returns CDR1 LNHDA and CDR2 SQIVND (reference sequence). CDR3 bases: TGTGCCAGTAGTATAGACTGGACTAGCAATCATACTGCGTACGAGCAGTACTTC. Its translation: CASSIDWTSNHTAYEQYF.

V gene TRBV7-2 combines with J gene TRBJ1-1; TRBD1 might be the D (6 bases). CDR3 length equals 17 residues. Germline CDR1 and CDR2: SGHTA and FQGNSA. The ends were cut back, 1 base at V and 5 bases at J, with 20 bases in the middle. The CDR3 is CASSLGVLGGLGTEAFF. CDR3 in DNA: TGTGCCAGCAGCTTAGGAGTATTGGGGGGGCTAGGTACTGAAGCTTTCTTT.

V gene TRBV20-1 combines with J gene TRBJ2-1; no definite D call. Between the trimmed V and J ends, which lost 4 bases and 4 bases, there was a span of 5 bases. The CDR3 covers 11 residues. Germline CDR1 and CDR2: DFQATT and SNEGSKA (reference sequence). The DNA for the CDR3 is TGCAGTGCTACCAATTACAATGAGCAGTTCTTC. Protein: CSATNYNEQFF.

The chain employs TRBV9 and TRBJ2-6; 8 positions agree with TRBD1. The length of the CDR3 is 18 residues. J lost 0 bases, V lost 0 bases, and 5 bases had no gene match. The V gene's germline CDR1 is SGDLS and CDR2 YYNGEE. The CDR3 nucleotides read TGTGCCAGCAGCGTAGCTGGGCAGGGGGCCTCTGGGGCCAACGTCCTGACTTTC. Its translation is CASSVAGQGASGANVLTF.

This clone was observed once. This sequence joins TRBV6-1 and TRBJ2-1; 9 bases fit TRBD2. Per germline, CDR1 MNHNS and CDR2 SASEGT. There are 14 residues in the CDR3. The V gene end was trimmed by 8 bases and the J gene end by 6 bases; junction bases not matched to a gene: 8. This CDR3 reads CASYRGGLANEQFF. In nucleotides, the CDR3 is TGTGCCAGCTACCGAGGGGGACTAGCCAATGAGCAGTTCTTC.

V usage is TRBV6-1 and J usage is TRBJ1-3, with D maybe TRBD1 (5 bases). This CDR3 is built from 14 residues. Germline V gene lookup returns CDR1 MNHNS and CDR2 SASEGT. Trimming pared 6 bases from V and 6 bases from J, leaving 15 bases between. The CDR3 bases are TGTGCCAGCAGATCGGTACAGGTAGAAAACACCATATATTTT. It translates to CASRSVQVENTIYF.

This chain connects TRBV7-9 to TRBJ1-1; D unresolved. Germline V gene sequence: CDR1 SEHNR, CDR2 FQNEAQ (reference sequence). V was pared by 5 bases and J by 3 bases, with 16 bases between. The CDR3 totals 15 residues. The CDR3 nucleotides are TGTGCCAGCAGCCAAGATCTAGAAGGGTACACTGAAGCTTTCTTT. Its translation is CASSQDLEGYTEAFF.

This clone was recorded a few times. This chain joins TRBV2 and TRBJ2-7; TRBD1 matches 8 bases. J was trimmed by 2 bases and V by 5 bases; bases with no gene match: 11. The CDR3 covers 16 residues. Looked up from germline, CDR1 is SNHLY and CDR2 is FYNNEI. The CDR3 nucleotides are TGTGCCAGCAGTCGACAGGGGCCTTGGTTACCCTACGAGCAGTACTTC. As protein: CASSRQGPWLPYEQYF.

The chain has TRBV4-1 and TRBJ1-4, with 7 bases that match TRBD1. The CDR3 totals 14 residues. Germline values: CDR1 MGHRA, CDR2 YSYEKL. V was clipped by 4 bases and J by 8 bases; unmatched bases: 7. CDR3 coding DNA: TGCGCCAGCAGCCCCGACAGGGTAGGCGAAAAACTGTTTTTT. Its translation is CASSPDRVGEKLFF.

CDR3 protein: CASSQELAGTYEQYF. CDR3 coding DNA: TGTGCCAGCAGCCAAGAACTAGCGGGGACCTACGAGCAGTACTTC. This chain uses TRBV4-2 with TRBJ2-7, with 10 bases identical to TRBD2. CDR1 is LGHNA, CDR2 YNFKEQ, per germline. The CDR3 loop spans 15 amino acids. J lost 2 bases, V lost 0 bases, and 1 base had no gene match.

V gene TRBV12-5 combines with J gene TRBJ1-5; D perhaps matches TRBD1 (6 bases). The CDR3 runs to 15 residues. V dropped 4 bases and J dropped 4 bases, with 14 bases sitting between them. Germline V gene data show CDR1 as LGHNT and CDR2 as FRNRAP. The CDR3 DNA reads as TGTGCTAGTGGTTGGACCCGGGACACTAATCAGCCCCAGCATTTT. Translated: CASGWTRDTNQPQHF. The full variable domain, with the rest looked up from reference TRBV12-5 and TRBJ1-5, is DARVTQTPRHKVTEMGQEVTMRCQPILGHNTVFWYRQTMMQGLELLAYFRNRAPLDDSGMPKDRFSAEMPDATLATLKIQPSEPRDSAVYFCASGWTRDTNQPQHFGDGTRLSIL.

This clone was seen just once. Other DNA sequences of this sample code for an identical CDR3. This rearrangement joins TRBV5-1 to TRBJ2-7; 11 bases are shared with TRBD1. This CDR3 region has 15 residues. CDR1 and CDR2 (germline): SGHRS, YFSETQ. With V trimmed by 4 bases and J by 3 bases, 6 bases remained unmatched. The chain's CDR3 is CASSQRDRGNYEQYF. The CDR3 coding sequence is TGCGCCAGCAGCCAACGGGACAGGGGGAACTACGAGCAGTACTTC.

The V and J genes are TRBV6-1 and TRBJ1-2; D gene uncertain. The V end lost 1 base, the J end lost 8 bases, and 5 bases lay between the germline ends. Germline values: CDR1 MNHNS, CDR2 SASEGT. This CDR3 has 11 residues. This CDR3 is CASSEGLGYTF. CDR3 in DNA: TGTGCCAGCAGTGAAGGGTTGGGCTACACCTTC.

The rearrangement joins TRBV4-1 to TRBJ2-1, with TRBD1 identical over 9 bases. The CDR3 is 16 residues long. Trimming cost V 1 base and J 8 bases; bases outside gene matches: 9. Germline CDR1 MGHRA, CDR2 YSYEKL. In DNA, the CDR3 is TGCGCCAGCAGCCAAGTCCCGGGACAGGGAGGCGATGAGCAGTTCTTC. As protein: CASSQVPGQGGDEQFF.

This rearrangement joins TRBV6-6 to TRBJ1-1, with 11 bases aligning to TRBD1. Germline V CDR1 and CDR2: MNHNY, SVGAGI (reference sequence). The CDR3 extends over 16 amino acids. J gave up 4 bases and V 5 bases, and 9 bases lay outside the gene matches. This chain's CDR3 is CASSQRTGGRITEAFF. The CDR3 DNA follows: TGTGCCAGCAGTCAAAGGACAGGGGGCAGGATCACTGAAGCTTTCTTT.

The rearrangement uses TRBV29-1 and TRBJ1-2; 7 bases are a match to TRBD1. Per the germline V gene, CDR1 is SQVTM and CDR2 is ANQGSEA. The trim removed 2 bases at V and 0 bases at J, leaving 3 bases unmatched. The CDR3 extends over 14 amino acids. CDR3 loop: CSVEQGVANYGYTF. Here the CDR3 DNA reads TGCAGCGTTGAACAGGGGGTAGCTAACTATGGCTACACCTTC.

The gene calls are TRBV7-3 and TRBJ2-5; tentatively, D is TRBD2 (5 bases). Germline CDR1 reads SGHTA; CDR2 reads FQGTGA. The germline V and J ends were trimmed by 5 bases and 0 bases, with 13 bases remaining between them. CDR3 size: 15 residues. The DNA of the CDR3 is TGTGCCAGCAGCCCTAACCCGGGGTACCAAGAGACCCAGTACTTC. Amino acids: CASSPNPGYQETQYF.

The V call is TRBV28, the J call TRBJ1-2; the match to TRBD1 covers 7 bases. J was trimmed by 8 bases and V by 10 bases; bases with no gene match: 10. There are 12 residues in the CDR3. Per germline, CDR1 MDHEN and CDR2 SYDVKM. The CDR3 bases are TGTGCCACTCTAGAGGGGGCGCGGGGCTACACCTTC. This codes for CATLEGARGYTF.

The genes are TRBV5-4 and TRBJ2-1; 13 bases agree with TRBD2. This CDR3 comprises 16 residues. Germline-derived CDR1 and CDR2 are SGHNT and YYREEE (reference sequence). Trimming at V came to 3 bases and at J to 3 bases, leaving 3 bases not matched to a gene. The CDR3 bases are TGTGCCAGCAGCTCTGGACTAGCGGGGGACTACAATGAGCAGTTCTTC. It yields the protein CASSSGLAGDYNEQFF.

This chain connects TRBV10-3 to TRBJ2-1, with D maybe TRBD2 (6 bases). Germline assignment: CDR1 ENHRY and CDR2 SYGVKD. Trimming left V 8 bases short and J 4 bases short, with 15 bases between. The CDR3 is 14 residues long. Here the CDR3 DNA reads TGTGCCATCGCGTGGGGGGATTCATACAATGAGCAGTTCTTC. It yields the protein CAIAWGDSYNEQFF.